The 8 T cell receptor beta chains given below trace back to one sample, sequenced in a study of blood T cell repertoires in COVID-19. The method was immunoSEQ multiplex PCR; TCRdb's version includes in-frame clones alone and lacks a portion of them. The table shows hundreds of thousands of clones, with over 85% occurring only once. Sequencing was done on a sample of peripheral blood. The receptors here all came from a man in his late teens or twenties with COVID-19, enrolled during active disease.

The CDR3 region is CATSDWGQGRGETQYF. In DNA, the CDR3 is TGTGCCACCAGTGATTGGGGACAGGGGCGAGGGGAGACCCAGTACTTC. The chain recombines TRBV24-1 with TRBJ2-5; 10 bases match TRBD1. Germline lookup yields CDR1 KGHDR and CDR2 SFDVKD. The CDR3 has 16 amino acids. V shed 2 bases and J 5 bases; nucleotides not matched to a gene: 7.

V is TRBV6-5 and J is TRBJ1-5, with 8 positions matching TRBD1. Losses at the gene ends were 5 bases for V and 5 bases for J; bases not matched to a gene: 5. There are 14 residues in the CDR3. In germline, CDR1 is MNHEY, CDR2 SVGAGI. CDR3 nucleotide sequence: TGTGCCAGCAGTATTGACAGGGGATATCAGCCCCAGCATTTT. Amino acids: CASSIDRGYQPQHF.

The gene calls are TRBV7-9 and TRBJ2-7; 10 bases match TRBD1. The CDR3 loop spans 15 amino acids. The germline V gene has CDR1 SEHNR and CDR2 FQNEAQ (reference sequence). Trimming took 2 bases from V and 7 from J; bases not matched to a gene: 8. The CDR3 region is CASSLWDRGLGEQYF. CDR3 nucleotides: TGTGCCAGCAGCTTATGGGACAGGGGCTTGGGAGAGCAGTACTTC.

The chain carries TRBV30 and TRBJ2-7, with D possibly matching TRBD2 (5 bases). In germline, CDR1 is GTSNPN, CDR2 SVGIG (reference sequence). This CDR3 is built from 14 residues. The ends were cut back, 1 base at V and 1 base at J, with 11 bases in the middle. CDR3 nucleotide sequence: TGTGCCTGGAGTGCCCCGGGAAAATCCTACGAGCAGTACTTC. Its protein is CAWSAPGKSYEQYF.

The chain has TRBV25-1 and TRBJ2-3; 9 bases line up with TRBD2. The CDR3 is 16 amino acids. The J segment lost 8 bases and the V segment lost 7 bases, leaving 16 bases of the junction unmatched. In germline, CDR1 is MGHDK, CDR2 SYGVNS. Here the CDR3 reads CASTGRRGGLLGTQYF. The CDR3 bases are TGTGCCAGCACCGGCCGGCGGGGGGGCTTGTTAGGTACGCAGTATTTT.

The rearrangement links TRBV24-1 to TRBJ2-1; D is possibly TRBD2 (6 bases). The CDR3 covers 15 residues. CDR1 KGHDR and CDR2 SFDVKD come from the germline V gene. Deletions cut 3 bases from V and 6 bases from J, with 14 bases between. In nucleotides, the CDR3 is TGTGCCACCAGTGATGCATCCGGGACTGGCAATGAGCAGTTCTTC. It codes for CATSDASGTGNEQFF.

The DNA of the CDR3 is TGTGCCCTAGGCCCAGGGCCACAAACGGGCACTGAAGCTTTCTTT. It translates to CALGPGPQTGTEAFF. The chain employs TRBV30 and TRBJ1-1, with D perhaps matching TRBD1 (5 bases). The CDR3 is 15 residues long. CDR1 GTSNPN and CDR2 SVGIG come from the germline V gene (reference sequence). V lost 8 bases and J 4 bases, leaving 23 bases between the germline ends.

This chain links TRBV18 with TRBJ2-7, with 10 bases lining up with TRBD1. The CDR3 has 15 residues. J gave up 3 bases and V 6 bases, and 8 bases lay outside the gene matches. The germline V gene has CDR1 KGHSH and CDR2 LQKENI. As DNA, the CDR3 is TGTGCCAGCTCGGGGAACGGGACAGGGGTCTACGAGCAGTACTTC. It is translated as CASSGNGTGVYEQYF.